The clone carrying this T cell receptor (beta chain) was recorded many times. Its antigen is as yet unknown. These data come from a study of regulatory T cells in long-lasting Graves disease. Arm-PCR of CDR3 regions and iRepertoire HTBI primers were used to build TCR beta libraries. Each CDR3 protein gets one entry after TCRdb re-called the multiplex PCR reads with MiXCR. This table holds a few hundred thousand distinct CDR3 sequences, roughly 24% found once. There are 16 residues in the CDR3. V lost 6 bases, J lost 3 bases, and 14 bases stayed unmatched. The germline V gene has CDR1 SNHLY and CDR2 FYNNEI. Study-wide findings and caveats: Having only a small sample size may have limited accuracy. TRBV28, TRBJ1-2 and TRBJ2-5 were favored in persistent disease.

Noted time point: persistent/refractory GD, antithyroid drugs over 5 years with positive TRAb. Following extraction of RNA from PBMCs, that RNA was used to make the TCR library. Doctors identified Graves' disease using the American Thyroid Association guidelines. The gene calls are TRBV2 and TRBJ2-7; the match to TRBD2 covers 7 bases. The sample was peripheral blood mononuclear cells (PBMCs), taken when the disease was refractory, from a patient treated with antithyroid drugs. The sequence was obtained from a woman in her thirties or forties with Graves disease. CDR3 loop: CASSTGREESLYEQYF. In DNA, the CDR3 is TGTGCCAGCAGCACTGGGAGGGAGGAGAGCCTCTACGAGCAGTACTTC.